The T cell receptor beta chain described here comes from a study of T-cell reconstitution after alpha-beta-depleted transplantation in children. Study results and limitations: The origin of alpha-beta T cells about two months after transplant was reportedly several hundred expanded graft clones. Surviving recipient T cells and thymic progenitors produced the high day-60 TCRbeta diversity seen in some patients. Counts and diversity of T cells one year after transplant came mostly from newly produced T cells.

Trimming took off 2 bases at V and 7 bases at J, with 15 bases between the two ends. This CDR3 has 14 residues. Germline V gene lookup returns CDR1 MNHEY and CDR2 SMNVEV (reference sequence). The authors prepared the TCRbeta library with unique molecular identifiers. TCRdb fed the PCR reads into MiXCR, producing one record per CDR3 protein. The sample holds about 900,000 distinct CDR3 sequences, 25% to 35% seen once. This clonotype was seen once. The antigen remains unidentified. The receptor's source is a boy under two years old who had a stem cell transplant for SCID, so the T cells may come from the graft donor. The rearrangement links TRBV27 to TRBJ2-7; D tentatively fits TRBD1 or TRBD2 (5 bases each). The starting material was PBMCs, mostly from graft donor cells, obtained 360 days after TCRalphabeta/CD19-depleted stem cell transplant. The CDR3 DNA reads TGTGCCAGCAGTTTAGGGGGAGCCCTTAAGGAGCAGTACTTC. The encoded protein is CASSLGGALKEQYF.